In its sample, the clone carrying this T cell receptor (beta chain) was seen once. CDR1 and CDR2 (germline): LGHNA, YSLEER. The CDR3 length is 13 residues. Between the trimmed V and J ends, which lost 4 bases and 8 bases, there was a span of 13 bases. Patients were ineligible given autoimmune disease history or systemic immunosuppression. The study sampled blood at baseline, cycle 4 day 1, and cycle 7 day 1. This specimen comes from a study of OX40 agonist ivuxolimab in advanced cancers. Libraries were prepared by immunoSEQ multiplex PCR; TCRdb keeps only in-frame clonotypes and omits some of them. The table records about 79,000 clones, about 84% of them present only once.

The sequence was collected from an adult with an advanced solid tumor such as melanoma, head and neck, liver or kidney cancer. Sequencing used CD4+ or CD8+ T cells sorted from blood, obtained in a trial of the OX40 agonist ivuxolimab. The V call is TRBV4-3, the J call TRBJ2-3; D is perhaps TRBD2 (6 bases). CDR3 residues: CASSPSGGVTQYF. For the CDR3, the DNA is TGCGCCAGCAGCCCAAGCGGAGGGGTTACGCAGTATTTT.